The TCR beta chain described here comes from a study of cytomegalovirus exposure and HLA in healthy donors. About the study: Earlier, 110 million or so unique TCR beta sequences were recovered from around 200 million T cells by an analysis. Among the roughly 400 genotyped donors, 81% were placed in the Caucasian-associated ancestry cluster. General study points: Later, an analysis found that common viral pathogens appeared to be linked with several of the most significant clusters.

In the case of this clone: Antigen specificity is unknown.

J was trimmed by 1 base and V by 11 bases; bases with no gene match: 1. The CDR3 length is 13 residues. The germline CDR1 and CDR2 sequences are MDHEN and SYDVKM. PCR amplification relied on 60 Vbeta primers (plus 13 Jbeta primers). The protocol was immunoSEQ multiplex PCR, while the TCRdb copy is restricted to in-frame clones and leaves out a portion. This table has about 150,000 clones, roughly 84% appearing once. The TCR was taken from a boy aged 2 to 10 in good health and CMV-seronegative. J is TRBJ1-5 and V is TRBV28, with 11 bases identical to TRBD1. The sample consisted of PBMCs. Here the CDR3 DNA reads TGTGCCGGACAGGGGGCCAGCAATCAGCCCCAGCATTTT. Amino acid sequence: CAGQGASNQPQHF.